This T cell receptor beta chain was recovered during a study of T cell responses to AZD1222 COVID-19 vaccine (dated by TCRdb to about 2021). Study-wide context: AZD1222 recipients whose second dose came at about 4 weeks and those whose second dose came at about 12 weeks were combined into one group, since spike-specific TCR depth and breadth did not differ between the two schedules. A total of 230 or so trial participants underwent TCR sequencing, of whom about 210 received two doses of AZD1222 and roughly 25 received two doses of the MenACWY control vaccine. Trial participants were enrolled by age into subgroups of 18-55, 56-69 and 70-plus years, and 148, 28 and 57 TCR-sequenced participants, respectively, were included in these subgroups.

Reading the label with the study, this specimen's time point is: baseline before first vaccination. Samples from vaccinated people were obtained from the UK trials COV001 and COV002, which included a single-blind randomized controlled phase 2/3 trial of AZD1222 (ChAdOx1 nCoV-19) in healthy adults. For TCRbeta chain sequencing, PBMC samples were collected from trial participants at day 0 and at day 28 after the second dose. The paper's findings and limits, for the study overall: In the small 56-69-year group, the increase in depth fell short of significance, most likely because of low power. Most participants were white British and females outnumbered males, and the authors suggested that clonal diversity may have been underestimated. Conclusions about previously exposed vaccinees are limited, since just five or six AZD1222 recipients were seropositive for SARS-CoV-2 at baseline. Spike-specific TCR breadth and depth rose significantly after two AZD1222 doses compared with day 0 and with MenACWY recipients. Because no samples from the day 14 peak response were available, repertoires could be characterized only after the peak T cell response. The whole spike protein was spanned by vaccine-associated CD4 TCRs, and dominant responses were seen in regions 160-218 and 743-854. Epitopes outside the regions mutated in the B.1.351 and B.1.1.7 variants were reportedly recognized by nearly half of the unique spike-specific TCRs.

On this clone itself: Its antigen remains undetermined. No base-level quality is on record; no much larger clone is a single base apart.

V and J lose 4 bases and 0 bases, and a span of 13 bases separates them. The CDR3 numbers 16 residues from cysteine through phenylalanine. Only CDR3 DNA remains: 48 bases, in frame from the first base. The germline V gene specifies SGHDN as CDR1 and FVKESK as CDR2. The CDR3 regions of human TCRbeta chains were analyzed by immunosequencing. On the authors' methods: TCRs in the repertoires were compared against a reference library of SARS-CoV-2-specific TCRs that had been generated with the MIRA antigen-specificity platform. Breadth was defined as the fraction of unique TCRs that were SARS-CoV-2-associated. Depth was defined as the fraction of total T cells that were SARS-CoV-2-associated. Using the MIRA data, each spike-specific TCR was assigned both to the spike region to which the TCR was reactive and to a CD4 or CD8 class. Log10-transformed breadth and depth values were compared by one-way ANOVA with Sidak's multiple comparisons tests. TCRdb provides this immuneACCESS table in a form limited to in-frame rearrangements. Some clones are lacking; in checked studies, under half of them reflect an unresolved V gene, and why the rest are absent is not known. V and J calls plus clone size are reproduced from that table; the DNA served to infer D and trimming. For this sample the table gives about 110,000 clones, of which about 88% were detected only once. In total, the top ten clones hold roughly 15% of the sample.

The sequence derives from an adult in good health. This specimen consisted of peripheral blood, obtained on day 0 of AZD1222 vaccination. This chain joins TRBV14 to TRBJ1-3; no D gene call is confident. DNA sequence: TGTGCCAGCAGCCTTCTCGGACGGGACTCTGGAAACACCATATATTTT. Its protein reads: CASSLLGRDSGNTIYF.